The 24 T cell receptor beta chains below were found in one sample sequenced in a study of Graves' ophthalmopathy and Graves' hyperthyroidism. Amplifying from RNA transcripts, the study obtained TCR beta CDR3 regions. A first-round RT-PCR used HTBI primers, followed by a second-round multiplex PCR. One entry per CDR3 protein results from TCRdb running MiXCR on the multiplex PCR reads. The sample contains hundreds of thousands of distinct CDR3 sequences, about an eighth of which appear only once. Sample: blood. The receptors derive from a woman aged 25 to 45 with Graves' ophthalmopathy.

This sequence joins TRBV20-1 and TRBJ1-2; TRBD1 is a possible D gene (6 bases). Germline V gene lookup returns CDR1 DFQATT and CDR2 SNEGSKA (reference sequence). CDR3 length equals 15 residues. Trimming removed 0 bases at V and 8 bases at J, with 19 bases between. The CDR3 bases are TGCAGTGCTAGAGATATCGGGGGGCGGCTCACGGGCTACACCTTC. Its translation: CSARDIGGRLTGYTF.

This clonotype was observed many times. This chain joins TRBV27 and TRBJ1-2; maybe TRBD1 (6 bases). Germline CDR1 reads MNHEY; CDR2 reads SMNVEV (reference sequence). The CDR3 has 12 amino acids. V lost 5 bases and J 4 bases, leaving 8 bases between the germline ends. CDR3: CASSGGGYGYTF. The CDR3 DNA sequence: TGTGCCAGCAGTGGAGGGGGCTATGGCTACACCTTC.

This sequence joins TRBV6-1 and TRBJ1-2; D is perhaps TRBD1 (5 bases). The CDR3 sequence is 17 residues long. V was pared by 8 bases and J by 0 bases, with 22 bases between. CDR1 is MNHNS and CDR2 is SASEGT in the germline V gene. The chain's CDR3 is CASSSTVFSRTNYGYTF. CDR3 DNA sequence: TGTGCCAGCTCTTCGACAGTTTTCTCTAGGACTAACTATGGCTACACCTTC.

This clonotype has a handful of counts. This rearrangement joins TRBV6-1 to TRBJ1-2; 7 bases match TRBD1. The CDR3 totals 14 residues. The germline CDR1 and CDR2 sequences are MNHNS and SASEGT. J gave up 4 bases and V 6 bases, and 8 bases lay outside the gene matches. In DNA form, the CDR3 reads TGTGCCAGCAGGCGTGGACAGGCTGGCTATGGCTACACCTTC. Protein product: CASRRGQAGYGYTF.

This clonotype was found many times. V and J are TRBV9 and TRBJ2-7, with 7 bases that match TRBD1. CDR1 is SGDLS, CDR2 YYNGEE, per germline. J lost 6 bases, V lost 3 bases, and 6 bases had no gene match. This CDR3 spans 13 amino acids. DNA for the CDR3: TGTGCCAGCAGCGGAGGACAGGCAGTCGAGCAGTACTTC. Amino acid sequence: CASSGGQAVEQYF.

The sample holds many counts of this clonotype. J is TRBJ1-1 and V is TRBV5-1, with D possibly matching TRBD1 (5 bases). Germline CDR1 and CDR2: SGHRS and YFSETQ. The CDR3 has 14 residues. V lost 4 bases and J 7 bases, leaving 17 bases between the germline ends. The CDR3 spells CASSTYGGTGEAFF. DNA for the CDR3: TGCGCCAGCAGCACCTACGGGGGTACTGGTGAAGCTTTCTTT.

The V and J genes are TRBV4-1 and TRBJ2-2; D call uncertain. V lost 2 bases and J 2 bases, leaving 12 bases between the germline ends. This CDR3 region has 16 residues. In germline, CDR1 is MGHRA, CDR2 YSYEKL. The chain's CDR3 is CASSQIFSLNTGELFF. The CDR3 DNA sequence: TGCGCCAGCAGCCAAATTTTCAGCCTTAACACCGGGGAGCTGTTTTTT.

This clonotype was detected ten times or more. The chain has TRBV5-1 and TRBJ1-1; no firm D call. This CDR3 is 14 amino acids long. The V end lost 5 bases, the J end lost 6 bases, and 17 bases lay between the germline ends. The germline CDR1 and CDR2 sequences are SGHRS and YFSETQ. The DNA for the CDR3 is TGCGCCAGCAGAGCCGTTCCTCCCACCCCTGAAGCTTTCTTT. It yields the protein CASRAVPPTPEAFF.

This clonotype was detected a few times. CDR3 in amino acids: CASSQKGDSRSYEQYF. CDR3 sequence (DNA): TGTGCCAGTAGCCAAAAAGGGGACAGCAGATCCTACGAGCAGTACTTC. The V gene is TRBV19, the J gene TRBJ2-7; 7 bases match TRBD1. The CDR3 covers 16 residues. Per the germline V gene, CDR1 is LNHDA and CDR2 is SQIVND (reference sequence). Unmatched junction bases numbered 12, after V lost 6 bases and J lost 1 base.

This clonotype has at least ten counts. The chain uses TRBV20-1 and TRBJ1-1; 8 nucleotides agree with TRBD1. The V gene's germline CDR1 is DFQATT and CDR2 SNEGSKA (reference sequence). The CDR3 extends over 15 amino acids. Trimming at V came to 5 bases and at J to 0 bases, leaving 8 bases not matched to a gene. CDR3 sequence: CSALTGTGVNTEAFF. As DNA, the CDR3 is TGCAGTGCTTTAACCGGGACAGGAGTGAACACTGAAGCTTTCTTT.

This clonotype was counted many times. The chain joins TRBV10-3 to TRBJ1-5, with 8 positions matching TRBD1. The germline V gene encodes CDR1 ENHRY and CDR2 SYGVKD. The CDR3 loop spans 13 amino acids. J gave up 7 bases and V 3 bases, and 2 bases lay outside the gene matches. The CDR3 protein is CAISDRDRQPQHF. CDR3 bases: TGTGCCATCAGTGACCGGGACAGGCAGCCCCAGCATTTT.

In its sample, this clonotype was seen many times. This sequence joins TRBV6-1 and TRBJ2-7; 8 nucleotides line up with TRBD2. The J segment lost 1 base and the V segment lost 6 bases, leaving 5 bases of the junction unmatched. This CDR3 is built from 14 residues. Germline values: CDR1 MNHNS, CDR2 SASEGT. The CDR3 reads CASSVAGNSYEQYF. DNA of the CDR3: TGTGCCAGCAGCGTAGCGGGAAATTCCTACGAGCAGTACTTC.

This clonotype was detected many times. The chain employs TRBV15 and TRBJ2-5, with D uncertain. The germline V and J ends were trimmed by 0 bases and 5 bases, with 13 bases remaining between them. In germline, CDR1 is LNHNV, CDR2 YYDKDF (reference sequence). This CDR3 is 15 amino acids long. The CDR3 DNA is TGTGCCACCAGCAGAGATCTTGCATTGTCGGAGACCCAGTACTTC. It encodes CATSRDLALSETQYF.

This clonotype was recorded at least ten times. The chain recombines TRBV6-5 with TRBJ2-7; possibly TRBD2 for D (6 bases). The V end was cut by 0 bases, the J end by 1 base, with 7 bases between. The CDR3 loop spans 14 amino acids. Germline CDR1 reads MNHEY; CDR2 reads SVGAGI. The CDR3, as DNA: TGTGCCAGCAGTTACTCGGGACTTTCCTACGAGCAGTACTTC. Protein: CASSYSGLSYEQYF.

In its sample, this clonotype was seen many times. The chain links TRBV3-1 to TRBJ1-1; D gene unclear. This CDR3 comprises 13 residues. The ends were cut back, 4 bases at V and 7 bases at J, with 13 bases in the middle. Germline V gene data show CDR1 as LGHDT and CDR2 as YNNKEL (reference sequence). CDR3 region: CASSPTSAGEAFF. The DNA for the CDR3 is TGTGCCAGCAGCCCCACCTCTGCGGGTGAAGCTTTCTTT.

The chain joins TRBV29-1 to TRBJ2-7; TRBD1 might be the D (5 bases). Per germline, CDR1 SQVTM and CDR2 ANQGSEA. Trimming cost V 7 bases and J 9 bases, with 22 bases left between them. There are 13 residues in the CDR3. The CDR3 protein is CSAKQGAGKVQYF. Here the CDR3 DNA reads TGCAGCGCTAAACAAGGGGCAGGGAAGGTGCAGTACTTC.

Ten or more counts support this clonotype. The chain joins TRBV28 to TRBJ1-2, with D tentatively TRBD1 (5 bases). Trimming stripped 4 bases from V and 2 bases from J, with 14 bases between. Germline V gives CDR1 MDHEN, CDR2 SYDVKM. The CDR3 contains 15 residues. The CDR3 is CASSSRQSPNYGYTF. The CDR3 bases are TGTGCCAGCAGTTCCCGACAGTCTCCCAACTATGGCTACACCTTC.

For the CDR3, the DNA is TGTGCCAGCAGTAGAGAGACAGGGGCCATGAACACTGAAGCTTTCTTT. The encoded protein is CASSRETGAMNTEAFF. The chain links TRBV28 to TRBJ1-1; TRBD1 aligns across 8 bases. The CDR3 extends over 16 amino acids. The V gene end was trimmed by 5 bases and the J gene end by 0 bases; junction bases not matched to a gene: 8. The germline V gene has CDR1 MDHEN and CDR2 SYDVKM.

This clonotype was observed many times. The chain uses TRBV28 and TRBJ2-7; maybe TRBD1 (5 bases). Germline CDR1 is MDHEN and CDR2 is SYDVKM. This CDR3 has 17 residues. The germline V and J ends were trimmed by 6 bases and 3 bases, with 24 bases remaining between them. CDR3 amino acids: CASSQAALRIRGYEQYF. In nucleotides, the CDR3 is TGTGCCAGCAGCCAAGCAGCCTTACGAATTAGGGGCTACGAGCAGTACTTC.

This clonotype was seen ten or more times. The chain uses TRBV6-1 and TRBJ2-5; D remains ambiguous. Germline V gene sequence: CDR1 MNHNS, CDR2 SASEGT. Trimming took 4 bases from V and 2 from J, leaving 8 bases between them. The CDR3 has 13 amino acids. The CDR3 loop reads CASSVSAQETQYF. The CDR3 DNA follows: TGTGCCAGCAGTGTCTCAGCACAAGAGACCCAGTACTTC.

This clonotype was observed at least ten times. The J gene is TRBJ2-7, the V gene TRBV11-2; TRBD2 matches 11 bases. CDR1 is SGHAT, CDR2 FQNNGV, per germline. J was trimmed by 7 bases and V by 6 bases; bases with no gene match: 11. CDR3 length: 15 residues. The CDR3 region is CASSTLSGRAREQYF. The CDR3 bases are TGTGCCAGCAGTACCCTTAGCGGGAGGGCCCGGGAGCAGTACTTC.

This clonotype was found many times. Written as DNA, the CDR3 is TGTGCCAGCAACATAAGGTCGGGTCTCGCGAACACCGGGGAGCTGTTTTTT. Translated, it gives CASNIRSGLANTGELFF. The chain uses TRBV11-1 and TRBJ2-2; D is unresolved. Looked up from germline, CDR1 is SGHAT and CDR2 is FQDESV (reference sequence). The CDR3 is 17 residues long. Trimming removed 7 bases from V and 0 bases from J, with 18 bases in between.

This clonotype was seen a handful of times. The V gene is TRBV6-5, the J gene TRBJ1-1; D remains ambiguous. Germline-derived CDR1 and CDR2 are MNHEY and SVGAGI. This CDR3 is built from 15 residues. Trimming removed 2 bases from V and 4 bases from J, with 14 bases in between. The CDR3 coding sequence is TGTGCCAGCAGTTACCCCGGTGGGAAGTCCACTGAAGCTTTCTTT. Translation: CASSYPGGKSTEAFF.

This clonotype was recorded a few times. The chain employs TRBV18 and TRBJ1-1, with a tentative D call TRBD1 (6 bases). Germline CDR1 reads KGHSH; CDR2 reads LQKENI. CDR3 length equals 15 residues. V was trimmed by 3 bases and J by 4 bases, leaving 15 bases between them. The CDR3 spells CASSPSEQGITEAFF. The CDR3 DNA reads TGTGCCAGCTCACCGTCGGAGCAGGGGATCACTGAAGCTTTCTTT. Filled out from reference TRBV18 and TRBJ1-1, the complete variable domain reads NAGVMQNPRHLVRRRGQEARLRCSPMKGHSHVYWYRQLPEEGLKFMVYLQKENIIDESGMPKERFSAEFPKEGPSILRIQQVVRGDSAAYFCASSPSEQGITEAFFGQGTRLTVV.